This TCR beta chain came from a study of T cell responses to AZD1222 COVID-19 vaccine. V was trimmed by 6 bases and J by 5 bases, leaving 4 bases between them. This CDR3 region has 11 residues. Germline V gives CDR1 SNHLY, CDR2 FYNNEI. Note on this clone: Its antigen is unknown. The same CDR3 arises from other DNA sequences in this sample as well.

Measured with immunoSEQ multiplex PCR; TCRdb has only the in-frame clones, and not every one. The sample holds 110,000 or so clones, roughly 90% seen once. Study-wide results and caveats: Mapped onto spike, vaccine-associated CD4 TCRs spanned it and were dominant at 160-218 and 743-854. Donors in the cohort were predominantly white British and more often female, and clonal diversity was possibly underestimated. Only a handful of AZD1222 recipients, six or seven in all, had baseline seropositivity.

The material was peripheral blood, obtained on day 0 of AZD1222 vaccination. The V gene is TRBV2, the J gene TRBJ2-2; D not certain. The receptor's source is an adult in good health. The CDR3 loop is CASRRTGELFF. Written as DNA, the CDR3 is TGTGCCAGCAGGCGGACCGGGGAGCTGTTTTTT.